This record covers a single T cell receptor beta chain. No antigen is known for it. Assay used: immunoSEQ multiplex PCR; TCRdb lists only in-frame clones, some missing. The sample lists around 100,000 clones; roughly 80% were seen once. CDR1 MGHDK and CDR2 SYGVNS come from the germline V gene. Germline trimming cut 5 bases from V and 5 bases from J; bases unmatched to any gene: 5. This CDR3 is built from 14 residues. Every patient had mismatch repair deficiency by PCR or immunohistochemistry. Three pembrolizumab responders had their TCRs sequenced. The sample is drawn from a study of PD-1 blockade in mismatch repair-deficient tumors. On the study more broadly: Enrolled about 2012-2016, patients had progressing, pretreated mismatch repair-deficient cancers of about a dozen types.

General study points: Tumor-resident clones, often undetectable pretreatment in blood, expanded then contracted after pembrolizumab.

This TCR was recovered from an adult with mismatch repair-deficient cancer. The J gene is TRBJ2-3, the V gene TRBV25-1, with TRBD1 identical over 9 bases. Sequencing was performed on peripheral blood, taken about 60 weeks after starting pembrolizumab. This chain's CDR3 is CASSYDRGGDTQYF. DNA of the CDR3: TGTGCCAGCAGTTATGACAGGGGGGGAGATACGCAGTATTTT.